The clone carrying this T cell receptor beta chain was seen repeatedly, ten times or more. Its antigen is undetermined. Trimming shortened V by 4 bases and J by 6 bases, and 21 bases separated the two germline ends. CDR1 LGHDT and CDR2 YNNKEL come from the germline V gene (reference sequence). The CDR3 totals 16 residues. Time point noted: sample taken at primary tumor resection. Sequencing of whole RNA from tumor, nontumor lung or frozen PBMC involved no sorting. Untreated early-stage non-small cell lung cancer patients, 72 in total, were the donors. This entry belongs to a study of spatial heterogeneity in lung cancer. Study summary: Mean representation of each unique TCR and UMI combination in the raw reads exceeded 9.5 occurrences.

Every TCR cDNA molecule carried a tag that served as a unique molecular identifier. TCRdb reprocessed the 5' RACE reads via MiXCR and lists one record per CDR3 protein. Of around 50,000 distinct CDR3 sequences in the sample, approximately 7.6% were seen once. Regarding the study as a whole: Ubiquitous expanded tumor TCRs showed up in blood more at resection than follow-up.

J is TRBJ1-1 and V is TRBV3-1; D possibly corresponds to TRBD1 (6 bases). The input for sequencing was PBMCs, taken at surgery. The origin of this receptor is a female donor with early-stage non-small cell lung cancer. The DNA of the CDR3 is TGTGCCAGCAGCCCAGTAGGGGGGGGGAACGGGGCTGAAGCTTTCTTT. This translates into CASSPVGGGNGAEAFF.